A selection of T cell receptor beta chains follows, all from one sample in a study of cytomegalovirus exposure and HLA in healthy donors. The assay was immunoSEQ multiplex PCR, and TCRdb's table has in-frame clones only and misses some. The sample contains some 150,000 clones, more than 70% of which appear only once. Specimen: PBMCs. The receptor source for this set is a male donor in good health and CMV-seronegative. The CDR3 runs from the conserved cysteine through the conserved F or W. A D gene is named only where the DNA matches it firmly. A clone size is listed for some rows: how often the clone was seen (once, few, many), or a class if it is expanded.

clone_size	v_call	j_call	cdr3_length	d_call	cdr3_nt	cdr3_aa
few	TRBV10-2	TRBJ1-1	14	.	TGCGCCAGCAGCGTTGGCAGGGAAGGAACTGAAGCTTTCTTT	CASSVGREGTEAFF
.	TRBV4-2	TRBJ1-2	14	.	TGTGCCAGCAGCCGGGGGGAGGAGTACTATGGCTACACCTTC	CASSRGEEYYGYTF
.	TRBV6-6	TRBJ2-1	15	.	TGTGCCAGCAGTTACTCTTCAGGGCAGTACAATGAGCAGTTCTTC	CASSYSSGQYNEQFF
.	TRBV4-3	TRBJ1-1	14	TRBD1	TGCGCCAGCAGCGAAGGGAGGCCCGGGACAGGGGAACTTTTT	CASSEGRPGTGELF
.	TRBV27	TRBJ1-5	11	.	TGTGCCAGCAGTTCAGGTTTAGCCCAGCATTTT	CASSSGLAQHF
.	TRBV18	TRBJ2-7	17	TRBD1	TGTGCCAGCTCACCACGACAGGGGGACCGAAAACCGGGCGAGCAGTACTTC	CASSPRQGDRKPGEQYF
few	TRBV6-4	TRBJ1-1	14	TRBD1	TGTGCCAGCAGTGTGGACAGGACGAACACTGAAGCTTTCTTT	CASSVDRTNTEAFF
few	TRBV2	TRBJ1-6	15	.	TGTGCCAGCAAGGTACAGGGCTCCTATAATTCACCCCTCCACTTT	CASKVQGSYNSPLHF
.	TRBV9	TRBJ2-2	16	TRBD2	TGTGCCAGCAGCGTAGACGAGCGGGGGTTCGTCGGGGAGCTGTTTTTT	CASSVDERGFVGELFF
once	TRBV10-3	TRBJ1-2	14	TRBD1	TGTGCCATCAGGGGGACAGAGGGTGGCTATGGCTACACCTTC	CAIRGTEGGYGYTF
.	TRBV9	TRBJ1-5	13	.	TGTGCCAGCAGCGCAAATAGCAATCAGCCCCAGCATTTT	CASSANSNQPQHF
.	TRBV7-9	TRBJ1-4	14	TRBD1	TGTGCCAGCAGCTTAGGGACAGGGAAGGAAAAACTGTTTTTT	CASSLGTGKEKLFF
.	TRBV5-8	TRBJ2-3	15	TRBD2	TGTGCCAGCAGCCGGACTAGCGGGATCACAGATACGCAGTATTTT	CASSRTSGITDTQYF
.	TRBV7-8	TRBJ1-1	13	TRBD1	TGTGCCAGCAGCCAGCCGGGACAGGGTGAAGCTTTCTTT	CASSQPGQGEAFF
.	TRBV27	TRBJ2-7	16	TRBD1	TGTGCCAGCAGTCGATTCGGACAGGGGGCCTCCTACGAGCAGTACTTC	CASSRFGQGASYEQYF